One and the same sample provided the 5 T cell receptor beta chains below, sequenced in a study of spatial heterogeneity in lung cancer. Specified time point: sample taken at primary tumor resection. Tumor, nontumor lung or frozen PBMC supplied whole RNA that was sequenced unsorted. TCRdb called the 5' RACE reads again in MiXCR, with one record for every CDR3 protein. The table lists 45,000 or so distinct CDR3 sequences, approximately 7.6% of them singletons. Here the sequenced sample was PBMCs, taken at surgery. The receptors stem from a female donor with early-stage non-small cell lung cancer.

Here the CDR3 reads CASSFGVGELFF. The CDR3 nucleotides are TGTGCCAGCAGTTTTGGCGTCGGGGAGCTGTTTTTT. The rearrangement joins TRBV12-3 or TRBV12-4 to TRBJ2-2; no clear D gene. Deletions cut 3 bases from V and 7 bases from J, with 6 bases between. This CDR3 region has 12 residues.

This clonotype was counted a few times. The genes are TRBV19 and TRBJ2-1, with 9 bases lining up with TRBD2. CDR1 is LNHDA, CDR2 SQIVND, per germline (reference sequence). After removal of 3 bases from V and 6 bases from J, the junction contained 6 bases not matched to a gene. The CDR3 covers 15 residues. The CDR3 coding sequence is TGTGCCAGTAGTATCAGCGGGGGGCGATCCAATGAGCAGTTCTTC. This translates into CASSISGGRSNEQFF.

This clonotype was seen more than once but under ten times. The rearrangement links TRBV18 to TRBJ2-7; TRBD1 aligns across 10 bases. V gave up 6 bases and J gave up 4 bases; unmatched junction bases: 9. In germline, CDR1 is KGHSH, CDR2 LQKENI. The CDR3 is 15 amino acids. In DNA form, the CDR3 reads TGTGCCAGCTCGCCGGGACAGGGGACTGCTTACGAGCAGTACTTC. Its translation is CASSPGQGTAYEQYF.

Only a few counts were recorded for this clonotype. The CDR3 is CASSVAARSSWELFF. CDR3 nucleotide sequence: TGTGCCAGCAGCGTAGCCGCACGGAGCTCGTGGGAGCTGTTTTTT. The chain recombines TRBV9 with TRBJ2-2, with unresolved D. The CDR3 covers 15 residues. Trimming removed 0 bases at V and 9 bases at J, with 15 bases between. Germline CDR1 reads SGDLS; CDR2 reads YYNGEE.

The chain recombines TRBV7-8 with TRBJ2-7; TRBD2 might be the D (6 bases). Germline loops: CDR1 SGHVS, CDR2 FQNEAQ. The CDR3 length is 14 residues. V was shortened by 5 bases and J by 2 bases, with 13 bases between the two germline ends. In DNA, the CDR3 is TGTGCCAGCAGCCAATCCTGGGGGGCCTACGAGCAGTACTTC. Translated: CASSQSWGAYEQYF.